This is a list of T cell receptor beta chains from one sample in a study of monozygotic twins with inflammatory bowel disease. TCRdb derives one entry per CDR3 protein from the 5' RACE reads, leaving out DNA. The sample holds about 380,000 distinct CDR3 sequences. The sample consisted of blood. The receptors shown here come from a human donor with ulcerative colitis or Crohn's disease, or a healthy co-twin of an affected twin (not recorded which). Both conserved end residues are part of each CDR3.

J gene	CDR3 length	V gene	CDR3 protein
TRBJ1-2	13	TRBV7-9	CASGLENKDGYTF
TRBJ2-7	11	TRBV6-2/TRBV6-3	CASSPLSEQYF
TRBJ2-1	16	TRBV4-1	CASSARERGGWGEQFF
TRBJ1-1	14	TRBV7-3	CASSRYPGQEEAFF
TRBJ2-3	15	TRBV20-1	CSARDRPLSTDTQYF
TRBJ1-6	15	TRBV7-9	CASSFGQAPNWALHF
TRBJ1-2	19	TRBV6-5	CASSYKGYDAGTVNYGYTF
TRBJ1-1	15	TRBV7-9	CASSLAALINTEAFF
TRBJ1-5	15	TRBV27	CASRVAGGRNQPQHF
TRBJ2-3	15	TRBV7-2	CASSLEWGGLDTQYF
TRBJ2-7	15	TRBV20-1	CSALAPGQGAYEQYF
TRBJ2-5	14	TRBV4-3	CASSPLGDQETQYF
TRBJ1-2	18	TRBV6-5	CASSYEGQGRVTNYGYTF
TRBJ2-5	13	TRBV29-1	CSTPGQGAETQYF
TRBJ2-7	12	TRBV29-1	CSGRQGAHEQYF
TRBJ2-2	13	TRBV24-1	CATQTENTGELFF
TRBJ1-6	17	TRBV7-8	CASSLVGARYYNSPLHF
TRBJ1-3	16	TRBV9	CASSVEQGVSGNTIYF
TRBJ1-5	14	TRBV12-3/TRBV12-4	CASSLDDSNQPQHF
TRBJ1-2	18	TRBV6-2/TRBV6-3	CASSYRRQGVKPTYGYTF
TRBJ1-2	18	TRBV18	CASSPPGRARDSNYGYTF
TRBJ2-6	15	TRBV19	CASSHQNSGANVLTF
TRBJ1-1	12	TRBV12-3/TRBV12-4	CASSSNGAEAFF
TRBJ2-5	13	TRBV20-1	CSASGGAVETQYF
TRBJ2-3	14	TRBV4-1	CASSQDRHTDTQYF
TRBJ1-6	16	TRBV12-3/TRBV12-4	CASSIMGGPYNSPLHF
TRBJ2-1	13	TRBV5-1	CASSLGRANEQFF
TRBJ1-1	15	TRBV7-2	CTSSLFSGSEDEAFF
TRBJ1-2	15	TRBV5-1	CASSPAGTGRYGYTF
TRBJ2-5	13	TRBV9	CASSVEVGVAQYF
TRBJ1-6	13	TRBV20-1	CSARIDGSSALHF
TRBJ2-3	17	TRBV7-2	CASSLVFAGQGSDTQYF
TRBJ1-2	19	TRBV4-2	CASSQEIGIGTGEGYGYTF
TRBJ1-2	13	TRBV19	CASSSRGGRGYTF
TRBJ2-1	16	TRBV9	CASSVPRGGPYNEQFF